The following is a TCR beta chain sequence with its context. No antigen is known for it. Just one base apart from a much larger clone, this may be a read error. This entry belongs to a study of Graves' ophthalmopathy and Graves' hyperthyroidism. Scientists amplified the TCR beta CDR3 regions from RNA transcripts. HTBI primers were used in a first-round RT-PCR, which preceded a second-round multiplex PCR. In TCRdb, the multiplex PCR reads were re-called with MiXCR into one record per CDR3 protein. The sample yields around 590,000 distinct CDR3 sequences, under 45% seen once. Newly diagnosed, the hyperthyroidism patients had under 2 months' duration and were aged 18 to 65. Pregnant or lactating patients and those with other autoimmune diseases or uncontrolled infections were excluded. CDR3 size: 13 residues. Germline V gene sequence: CDR1 SNHLY, CDR2 FYNNEI. Whole-study results and caveats: Blood also held most thyroid clonotypes expanded above 0.001 frequency. Ophthalmopathy progression was predicted with approximately 64% sensitivity and 72.22% specificity.

The receptor was derived from an adult man with Graves' hyperthyroidism. The J gene is TRBJ1-5, the V gene TRBV2; a possible D gene is TRBD1 (5 bases). The sequenced sample was peripheral blood or thyroid tissue (not recorded which). The CDR3 region has the DNA TGTGCCATCAGTGAAACAGGTCATCAGCCCCAGCATTTT. This codes for CAISETGHQPQHF.